This note documents a single TCR beta chain sequence. The ends were cut back, 2 bases at V and 3 bases at J, with 10 bases in the middle. The germline V gene has CDR1 LGHNA and CDR2 YNFKEQ. The CDR3 covers 14 residues. The data belong to a study of shared clonotypes between healthy human individuals. Across the study: Donor composition was a couple of women and three men, aged 18 to 49.

The unsorted PBMC replicate PCRs were performed with around 310 ng DNA, tens of thousands of T cell genomes. Authors' data handling: Quality scores were absent from the junction-only immunoSEQ sequences, so filtering differed. TCRdb's table, derived via immunoSEQ multiplex PCR, lists solely in-frame clones and lacks some. The V and J calls and the clone size are those of that table, but D and trimming were determined from the DNA. The sample lists about 470,000 clones, 70% to 80% occurring once. Adult donors, all healthy and HIV-negative, had no recent acute infections or vaccinations. Sample: PBMCs. The sequence came from a woman aged 40 to 55 in good health. Some clones in this sample may be carry-over from other donors' samples. The chain couples TRBV4-2 to TRBJ1-2; a weak D match, TRBD1 (6 bases). The CDR3 bases are TGTGCCAGCAGCCAATATGGGGGCTACTATGGCTACACCTTC. It codes for CASSQYGGYYGYTF.